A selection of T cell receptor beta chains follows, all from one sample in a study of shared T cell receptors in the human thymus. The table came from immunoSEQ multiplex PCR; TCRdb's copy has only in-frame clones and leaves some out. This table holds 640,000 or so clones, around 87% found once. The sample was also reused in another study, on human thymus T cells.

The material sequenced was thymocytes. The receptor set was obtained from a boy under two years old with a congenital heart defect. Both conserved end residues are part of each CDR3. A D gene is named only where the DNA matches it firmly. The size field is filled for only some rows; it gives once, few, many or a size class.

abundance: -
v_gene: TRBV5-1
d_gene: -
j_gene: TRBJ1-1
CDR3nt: TGCGCCAGCAGCTTGGATTCCAGGGAAGCCACTGAAGCTTTCTTT
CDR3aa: CASSLDSREATEAFF

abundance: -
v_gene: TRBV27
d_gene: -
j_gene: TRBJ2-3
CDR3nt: TGTGCCAGCAGTCCACCGGGATCAAGGGTCGCGGATACGCAGTATTTT
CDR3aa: CASSPPGSRVADTQYF

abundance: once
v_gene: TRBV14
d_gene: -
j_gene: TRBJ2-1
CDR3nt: TGTGCCAGCAGCCAAGGAACTGGCTACAATGAGCAGTTCTTC
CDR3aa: CASSQGTGYNEQFF

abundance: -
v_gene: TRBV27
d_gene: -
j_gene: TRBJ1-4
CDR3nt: TGTGCCAGCAGTTTAAGCCGGGCTAATGAAAAACTGTTTTTT
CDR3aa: CASSLSRANEKLFF

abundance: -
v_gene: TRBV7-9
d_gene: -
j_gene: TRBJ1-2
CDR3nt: TGTGCCAGCAGCATTACCGGGGGTGGCTACACCTTC
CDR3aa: CASSITGGGYTF

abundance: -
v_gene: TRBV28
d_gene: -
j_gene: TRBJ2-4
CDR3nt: TGTGCCAGCAGCTCGAGACAGCTAGCCAAAAACATTCAGTACTTC
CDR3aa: CASSSRQLAKNIQYF

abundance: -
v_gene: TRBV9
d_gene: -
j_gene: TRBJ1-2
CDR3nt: TGTGCCAGCAGCGTAGGGCAGGCGTCTCCCTATGGCTACACCTTC
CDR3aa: CASSVGQASPYGYTF

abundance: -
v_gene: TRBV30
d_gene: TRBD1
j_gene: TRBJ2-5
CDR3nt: TGTGCCTGGAGTGATGGACAGGGGGCTAGAGAGACCCAGTACTTC
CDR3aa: CAWSDGQGARETQYF

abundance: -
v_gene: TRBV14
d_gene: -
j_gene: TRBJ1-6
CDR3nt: TGTGCCAGCAGCCAAGAAGATGGGAGTGGGAGCTCCTATAATTCACCCCTCCACTTT
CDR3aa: CASSQEDGSGSSYNSPLHF

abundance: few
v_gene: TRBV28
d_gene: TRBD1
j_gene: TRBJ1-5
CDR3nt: TGTGCCAGCAGGGGGACAGGTTATCAGCCCCAGCATTTT
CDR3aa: CASRGTGYQPQHF

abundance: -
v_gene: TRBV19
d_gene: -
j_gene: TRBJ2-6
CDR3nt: TGTGCCAGTAGTATTCGACAGTCCGGGGCCAACGTCCTGACTTTC
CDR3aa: CASSIRQSGANVLTF

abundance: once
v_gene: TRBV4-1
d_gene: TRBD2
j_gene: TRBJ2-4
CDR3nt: TGCGCCAGCAGCCAAGATATCTGTGGGCGCGGGGCTAGCGGGAACAAAAACATTCAGTACTTC
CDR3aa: CASSQDICGRGASGNKNIQYF

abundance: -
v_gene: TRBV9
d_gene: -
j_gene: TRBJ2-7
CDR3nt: TGTGCCAGCAGCGTAGCCATTGTGGAGGGCCTGGACGAGCAGTACTTC
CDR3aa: CASSVAIVEGLDEQYF

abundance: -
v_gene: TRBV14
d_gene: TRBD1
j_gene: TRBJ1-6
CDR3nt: TGTGCCAGCAGCCAAGATGGGTATGTCCGGGACAGGGAGAATTCACCCCTCCACTTT
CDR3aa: CASSQDGYVRDRENSPLHF

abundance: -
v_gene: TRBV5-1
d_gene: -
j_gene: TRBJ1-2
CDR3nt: TGCGCCAGCAGCTCCTTTCAGGGGAGTTCCTTGAAGGGGTACACCTTC
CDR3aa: CASSSFQGSSLKGYTF

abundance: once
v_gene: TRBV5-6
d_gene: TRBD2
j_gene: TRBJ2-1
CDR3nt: TGTGCCAGCAGCCCCTGGACTAGCAGCTCCTACAATGAGCAGTTCTTC
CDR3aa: CASSPWTSSSYNEQFF

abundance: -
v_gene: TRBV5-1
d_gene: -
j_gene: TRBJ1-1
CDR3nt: TGCGCCAGCAGCTTGGATCCAGGGAGGTTAGCTGAAGCTTTCTTT
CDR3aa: CASSLDPGRLAEAFF

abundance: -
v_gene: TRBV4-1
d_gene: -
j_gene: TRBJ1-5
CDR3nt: TGCGCCAGCAGCCAACAAGAGGGTATCATACTGGGCAATCAGCCCCAGCATTTT
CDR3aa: CASSQQEGIILGNQPQHF

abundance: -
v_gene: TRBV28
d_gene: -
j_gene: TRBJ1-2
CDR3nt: TGTGCCAGCAGTTCCCCCCCAGGGGATATAGGCTACACCTTC
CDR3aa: CASSSPPGDIGYTF

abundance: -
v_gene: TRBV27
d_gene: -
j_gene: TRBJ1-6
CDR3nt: TGTGCCAGCAGGTACGAGAGCTCCTATAATTCACCCCTCCACTTT
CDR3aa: CASRYESSYNSPLHF

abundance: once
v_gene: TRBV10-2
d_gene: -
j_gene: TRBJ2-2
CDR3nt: TGCGCCAGCAGTGATAGCCCCCCTCTGGGACACCAGAACACCGGGGAGCTGTTTTTT
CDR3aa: CASSDSPPLGHQNTGELFF

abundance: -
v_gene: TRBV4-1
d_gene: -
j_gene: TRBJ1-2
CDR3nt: TGCGCCAGCAGCCCCCCAGGGCAGGGCTATATGGGTGACTATGGCTACACCTTC
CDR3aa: CASSPPGQGYMGDYGYTF

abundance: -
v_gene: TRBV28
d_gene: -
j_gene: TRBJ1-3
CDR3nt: TGTGCCAGCAGTTCGGTGAGCAGGGCGGCCGCTGGAAACACCATATATTTT
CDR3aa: CASSSVSRAAAGNTIYF

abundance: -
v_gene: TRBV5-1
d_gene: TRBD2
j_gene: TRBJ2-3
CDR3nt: TGCGCCAGCAGCCTGGGACTAGCCACAGATACGCAGTATTTT
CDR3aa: CASSLGLATDTQYF

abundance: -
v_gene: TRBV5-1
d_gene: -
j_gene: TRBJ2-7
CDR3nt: TGCGCCAGCAGCTTGGTTGCCAGGGACTACGAGCAGTACTTC
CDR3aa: CASSLVARDYEQYF

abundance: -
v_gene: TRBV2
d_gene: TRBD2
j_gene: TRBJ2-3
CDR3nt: TGTGCCAGCAGTGAGGCTAGCGATGGAGGGGACTACACAGATACGCAGTATTTT
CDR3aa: CASSEASDGGDYTDTQYF

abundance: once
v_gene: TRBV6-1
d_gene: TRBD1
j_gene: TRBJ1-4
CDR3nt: TGTGCCAGCAGTGAACCTCCGGGACAGGGGTTTGCAACTAATGAAAAACTGTTTTTT
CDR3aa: CASSEPPGQGFATNEKLFF

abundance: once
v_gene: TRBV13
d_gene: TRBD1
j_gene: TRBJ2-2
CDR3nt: TGTGCCAGCAGCGGACAGGGGCTTACCGGGGAGCTGTTTTTT
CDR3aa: CASSGQGLTGELFF

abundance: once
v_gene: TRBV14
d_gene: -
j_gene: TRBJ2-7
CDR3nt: TGTGCCAGCAGCCCCGGGTCACGACGGCGGGAGCAGTACTTC
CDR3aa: CASSPGSRRREQYF

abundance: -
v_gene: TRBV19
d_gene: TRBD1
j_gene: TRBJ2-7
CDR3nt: TGTGCCAGTAGTAAACCGGGACAGGGTGGGGAGCAGTACTTC
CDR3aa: CASSKPGQGGEQYF

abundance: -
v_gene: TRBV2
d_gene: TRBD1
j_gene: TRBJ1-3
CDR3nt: TGTGCCAGCAGGAAGGACAGGGGGCCTATCTCTGGAAACACCATATATTTT
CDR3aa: CASRKDRGPISGNTIYF

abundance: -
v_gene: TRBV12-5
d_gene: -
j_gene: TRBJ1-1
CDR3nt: TGTGCTAGTGCAAACCCGGGACTGACTTCTGAAGCTTTCTTT
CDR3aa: CASANPGLTSEAFF

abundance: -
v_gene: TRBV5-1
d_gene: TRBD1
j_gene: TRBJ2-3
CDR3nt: TGCGCCAGCAGCTTGGTCGGACAGGGGGGGGATACGCAGTATTTT
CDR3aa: CASSLVGQGGDTQYF

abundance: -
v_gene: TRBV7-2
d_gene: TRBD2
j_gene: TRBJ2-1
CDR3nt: TGTGCCAGCAGCCCAATGCTAGCGGGACACAGTGAGCAGTTCTTC
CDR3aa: CASSPMLAGHSEQFF

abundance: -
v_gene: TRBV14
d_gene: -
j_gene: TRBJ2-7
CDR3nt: TGTGCCAGCAGCTTCGATGACTCTGCCTACGAGCAGTACTTC
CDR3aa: CASSFDDSAYEQYF